The 28 T cell receptor beta chains below come from one sample, sequenced in a study of regulatory T cells in long-lasting Graves disease. The time point: newly diagnosed GD, antithyroid drugs for less than 3 months. The TCR library used RNA extracted from PBMCs. Researchers made TCR beta libraries by using iRepertoire HTBI primers and running Arm-PCR on CDR3 regions. TCRdb redid the calling of the multiplex PCR reads with MiXCR, one entry per CDR3 protein. The data show 510,000 or so distinct CDR3 sequences, around 12% seen once. The same specimen was also included in a second study, on T cells in Graves' hyperthyroidism and ophthalmopathy.

This sample comprised peripheral blood mononuclear cells (PBMCs), obtained at new diagnosis, from a patient treated with antithyroid drugs. These receptors were collected from a woman in her thirties with Graves disease.

This clonotype was counted ten times or more. The J gene is TRBJ1-2, the V gene TRBV19; 11 nucleotides align to TRBD1. Germline loops: CDR1 LNHDA, CDR2 SQIVND (reference sequence). This CDR3 region has 16 residues. With 4 bases clipped from V and 1 base from J, the junction kept 5 bases outside the gene matches. The CDR3 DNA sequence: TGTGCCAGTAGTAGCCCCGGGACAGGGGGTAACTATGGCTACACCTTC. Its protein is CASSSPGTGGNYGYTF. Combining the CDR3 with reference TRBV19 and TRBJ1-2 gives the whole variable domain DGGITQSPKYLFRKEGQNVTLSCEQNLNHDAMYWYRQDPGQGLRLIYYSQIVNDFQKGDIAEGYSVSREKKESFPLTVTSAQKNPTAFYLCASSSPGTGGNYGYTFGSGTRLTVV.

There are a few counts of this clonotype. V gene TRBV7-9 combines with J gene TRBJ1-2; TRBD1 agrees at 10 bases. From germline, CDR1 is SEHNR and CDR2 FQNEAQ (reference sequence). The CDR3 has 17 amino acids. J lost 3 bases, V lost 4 bases, and 11 bases had no gene match. The CDR3 loop is CASSYDRGRLGDYGYTF. The DNA for the CDR3 is TGTGCCAGCAGCTACGACAGGGGGCGATTGGGCGACTATGGCTACACCTTC. Full variable domain (remainder filled in from reference TRBV7-9 and TRBJ1-2): DTGVSQNPRHKITKRGQNVTFRCDPISEHNRLYWYRQTLGQGPEFLTYFQNEAQLEKSRLLSDRFSAERPKGSFSTLEIQRTEQGDSAMYLCASSYDRGRLGDYGYTFGSGTRLTVV.

This clonotype showed up many times. The V gene is TRBV20-1, the J gene TRBJ2-5; 10 bases match TRBD2. CDR3 length: 14 amino acids. From germline, CDR1 is DFQATT and CDR2 SNEGSKA (reference sequence). Germline trimming cut 0 bases from V and 4 bases from J; bases unmatched to any gene: 2. The CDR3 DNA sequence: TGCAGTGCTAGAGATAGGACTAGCGGAGAGACCCAGTACTTC. Residues: CSARDRTSGETQYF.

This clonotype was observed at least ten times. The chain employs TRBV6-1 and TRBJ2-7; a weak D match, TRBD2 (6 bases). CDR1 and CDR2 (germline): MNHNS, SASEGT. The CDR3 extends over 15 amino acids. Trimming took off 6 bases at V and 2 bases at J, with 17 bases between the two ends. CDR3 bases: TGTGCCAGCAGCAACGTTGGCCGCGGGACCTACGAGCAGTACTTC. Translated, it gives CASSNVGRGTYEQYF.

This clonotype was observed many times. V usage is TRBV12-3 or TRBV12-4 and J usage is TRBJ2-5; D gene uncertain. The V end was cut by 7 bases, the J end by 6 bases, with 21 bases between. The CDR3 totals 15 residues. The CDR3 sequence: CASTNRDRLVQTQYF. DNA for the CDR3: TGTGCCAGCACCAACCGAGACCGCCTAGTCCAGACCCAGTACTTC.

This clonotype was counted many times. The chain has TRBV6-2 or TRBV6-3 and TRBJ2-3, with D possibly being TRBD1 (6 bases). The V and J ends lost 2 bases and 9 bases respectively, with 9 bases between them. Germline V gene data show CDR1 as MNHEY and CDR2 as SVGEGT. The CDR3 has 12 amino acids. The CDR3 region is CASSYLQGTQYF. CDR3 in DNA: TGTGCCAGCAGTTACCTCCAGGGGACGCAGTATTTT.

The J gene is TRBJ2-7, the V gene TRBV19; D remains unclear. CDR1 is LNHDA, CDR2 SQIVND, per germline (reference sequence). The CDR3 is made up of 14 amino acids. Trimming shortened V by 10 bases and J by 0 bases, and 16 bases separated the two germline ends. The CDR3 region has the DNA TGTGCCACTCGTAGTGCTTCGAGCTCCTACGAGCAGTACTTC. This gives the protein CATRSASSSYEQYF.

This clonotype was observed at least ten times. The CDR3 nucleotides read TGTGCCAGCAGCTTTCGGGAACTGGGGGAGACCCAGTACTTC. As protein: CASSFRELGETQYF. V is TRBV12-3 or TRBV12-4 and J is TRBJ2-5; weak D call: TRBD2 (5 bases). This CDR3 has 14 amino acids. The V end lost 6 bases, the J end lost 5 bases, and 16 bases lay between the germline ends.

This clonotype was recorded a few times. The genes are TRBV3-1 and TRBJ1-3, with no clear D. The CDR3 runs 13 residues. From germline, CDR1 is LGHDT and CDR2 YNNKEL (reference sequence). V lost 4 bases, J lost 5 bases, and 9 bases lay in between. CDR3 in DNA: TGTGCCAGCAGCCCCCCTGGAAGAAACACCATATATTTT. This encodes CASSPPGRNTIYF.

V is TRBV15 and J is TRBJ2-5, with D maybe TRBD1 (5 bases). V lost 5 bases and J lost 7, with 17 bases in between. Germline assignment: CDR1 LNHNV and CDR2 YYDKDF (reference sequence). The CDR3 covers 14 residues. This CDR3 is CATSVHMGPGTQYF. The CDR3 nucleotides are TGTGCCACCAGCGTTCACATGGGGCCGGGGACCCAGTACTTC.

In this sample, this clonotype turned up many times. V gene TRBV2 combines with J gene TRBJ2-3; 8 nucleotides align to TRBD2. Looked up from germline, CDR1 is SNHLY and CDR2 is FYNNEI. The CDR3 extends over 14 amino acids. V gave up 6 bases and J gave up 1 base; unmatched junction bases: 3. DNA for the CDR3: TGTGCCAGCAGCGGGCGGGGGGGCACAGATACGCAGTATTTT. Protein product: CASSGRGGTDTQYF. Full variable domain (rest looked up from reference TRBV2 and TRBJ2-3): EPEVTQTPSHQVTQMGQEVILRCVPISNHLYFYWYRQILGQKVEFLVSFYNNEISEKSEIFDDQFSVERPDGSNFTLKIRSTKLEDSAMYFCASSGRGGTDTQYFGPGTRLTVL.

The V gene is TRBV4-1, the J gene TRBJ2-5; D is perhaps TRBD1 (6 bases). Trimming removed 5 bases at V and 5 bases at J, with 18 bases between. This CDR3 contains 15 residues. Germline lookup yields CDR1 MGHRA and CDR2 YSYEKL. CDR3 region: CASSNSQGPAETQYF. The CDR3 DNA follows: TGCGCCAGCAGCAATTCACAGGGCCCCGCGGAGACCCAGTACTTC.

This clonotype occurred many times. This sequence joins TRBV6-2 or TRBV6-3 and TRBJ2-1; the match to TRBD2 covers 7 bases. Germline lookup yields CDR1 MNHEY and CDR2 SVGEGT. V trimming: 4 bases; J trimming: 6 bases; junction bases outside the gene matches: 9. This CDR3 has 15 amino acids. The CDR3 region is CASSSPRGRGNEQFF. The CDR3, as DNA: TGTGCCAGCAGTTCACCCCGCGGGAGAGGCAATGAGCAGTTCTTC.

This clonotype was detected many times. This chain joins TRBV11-2 and TRBJ2-1; TRBD2 matches at 8 bases. The J call is uncertain, as TRBJ2-5 better fits the DNA end. The CDR3 spans 15 residues. Germline CDR1 is SGHAT and CDR2 is FQNNGV. The CDR3 is CASSSSPLAGETQYF. The CDR3 DNA reads as TGTGCCAGCAGCTCCTCCCCCCTAGCGGGAGAGACCCAGTACTTC.

This clonotype was seen repeatedly, ten times or more. CDR3 residues: CASSSRLAGGPTQETQYF. CDR3 nucleotide sequence: TGTGCCAGCAGTTCGCGACTAGCGGGAGGCCCAACTCAAGAGACCCAGTACTTC. The chain has TRBV27 and TRBJ2-5; 13 bases are a match to TRBD2. CDR3 length: 18 amino acids. V lost 4 bases and J lost 2; bases outside the gene matches: 10. The germline gives CDR1 MNHEY, CDR2 SMNVEV (reference sequence).

This clonotype came up a few times. The rearrangement joins TRBV4-3 to TRBJ2-2; 12 nucleotides match TRBD2. CDR1 is LGHNA, CDR2 YSLEER, per germline. With V trimmed by 4 bases and J by 0 bases, 9 bases remained unmatched. CDR3 length equals 19 residues. The CDR3 DNA sequence: TGCGCCAGCAGCCGCCGGCTCAGGACTAGCGGGACGAACACCGGGGAGCTGTTTTTT. It encodes CASSRRLRTSGTNTGELFF.

The chain recombines TRBV9 with TRBJ1-5, with a tentative D call TRBD1 (6 bases). This CDR3 has 13 residues. The germline V gene has CDR1 SGDLS and CDR2 YYNGEE. With 2 bases removed from V and 7 bases from J, the gap between germline ends came to 10 bases. The CDR3 is CASSVGGHQPQHF. CDR3 coding DNA: TGTGCCAGCAGCGTCGGGGGCCACCAGCCCCAGCATTTT.

Ten or more counts support this clonotype. This rearrangement joins TRBV27 to TRBJ2-3, with a weak D call TRBD2 (6 bases). Trimming shortened V by 6 bases and J by 5 bases, and 18 bases separated the two germline ends. Germline-derived CDR1 and CDR2 are MNHEY and SMNVEV (reference sequence). The CDR3 runs to 15 residues. CDR3 loop: CASSLGLPLRDTQYF. For the CDR3, the DNA is TGTGCCAGCAGCTTAGGACTACCTCTTCGAGATACGCAGTATTTT.

Ten or more counts support this clonotype. V and J are TRBV20-1 and TRBJ1-1, with D perhaps TRBD1 (5 bases). Trimming pared 2 bases from V and 4 bases from J, leaving 8 bases between. CDR3 length equals 12 residues. CDR1 is DFQATT and CDR2 is SNEGSKA in the germline V gene (reference sequence). The CDR3 loop reads CSARRGGTEAFF. The CDR3 DNA sequence: TGCAGTGCTAGAAGGGGAGGCACTGAAGCTTTCTTT.

This clonotype was seen more than once but under ten times. The rearrangement joins TRBV28 to TRBJ2-7, with 8 bases identical to TRBD1. Trimming removed 8 bases from V and 2 bases from J; junction bases left unmatched: 14. The CDR3 sequence is 16 residues long. Germline-derived CDR1 and CDR2 are MDHEN and SYDVKM. The chain's CDR3 is CASLGRPGTGPYEQYF. The CDR3 DNA reads TGTGCCAGCTTAGGACGGCCCGGGACAGGCCCCTACGAGCAGTACTTC.

Comments on this clonotype: At one end, the junction sequence differs from germline, possibly due to a read error. The rearrangement links TRBV12-3 or TRBV12-4 to TRBJ1-3, with TRBD1 matching 9 bases. CDR3 length equals 15 residues. The DNA of the CDR3 is TGTGCCAGCAGTTCCGGGACAGGGTATAACGACACCATATGTTTT. It encodes CASSSGTGYNDTICF.

This clonotype was counted many times. This chain joins TRBV7-3 and TRBJ1-1; the D is unclear. The CDR3 spans 16 residues. V gave up 2 bases and J gave up 3 bases, with 16 bases separating them. Germline V gene data show CDR1 as SGHTA and CDR2 as FQGTGA. CDR3 DNA sequence: TGTGCCAGCAGCTTAGTGGGAGGGATATCGGACACTGAAGCTTTCTTT. Translation: CASSLVGGISDTEAFF.

In regard to this clonotype: Just one base apart from a much larger clone, this may be a read error. The rearrangement links TRBV30 to TRBJ2-7; D is possibly TRBD2 (6 bases). Germline V gene data show CDR1 as GTSNPN and CDR2 as SVGIG (reference sequence). This CDR3 is built from 13 residues. V lost 5 bases and J lost 5, with 16 bases in between. CDR3 loop: CAWGTPNTHEQYF. CDR3 in DNA: TGTGCCTGGGGGACTCCTAACACCCACGAGCAGTACTTC.

This clonotype was detected many times. The chain combines TRBV20-1 with TRBJ2-3; D unclear. V lost 3 bases and J 1 base, leaving 2 bases between the germline ends. CDR1 DFQATT and CDR2 SNEGSKA come from the germline V gene (reference sequence). This CDR3 has 11 amino acids. CDR3 coding DNA: TGCAGTGCTAGTCGCACAGATACGCAGTATTTT. Translating gives CSASRTDTQYF.

This clonotype was observed many times. The gene calls are TRBV6-1 and TRBJ2-2, with D maybe TRBD1 (5 bases). This CDR3 contains 15 residues. In germline, CDR1 is MNHNS, CDR2 SASEGT. Trimming took off 6 bases at V and 2 bases at J, with 13 bases between the two ends. The CDR3 nucleotides are TGTGCCAGCAGCAAAACGACAGATAACACCGGGGAGCTGTTTTTT. It yields the protein CASSKTTDNTGELFF.

This clonotype was counted many times. CDR3 coding DNA: TGTGCCAGCAGTACAGAAACCTACGAGCAGTACTTC. Its protein product is CASSTETYEQYF. V is TRBV2 and J is TRBJ2-7; D gene uncertain. Germline loops: CDR1 SNHLY, CDR2 FYNNEI. V was cut by 5 bases and J by 2 bases, with 7 bases left in between. This CDR3 is 12 amino acids long.

Many counts were recorded for this clonotype. V and J are TRBV3-1 and TRBJ2-5; D gene ambiguous. In germline, CDR1 is LGHDT, CDR2 YNNKEL (reference sequence). V shed 2 bases and J shed 5 bases, with 15 bases lying between them. The CDR3 has 15 amino acids. CDR3 DNA: TGTGCCAGCAGCCAATCAACAGAAAGGGTGGAGACCCAGTACTTC. Protein: CASSQSTERVETQYF.

V usage is TRBV7-9 and J usage is TRBJ2-1; 10 bases fit TRBD2. The CDR3 sequence is 14 residues long. Germline lookup yields CDR1 SEHNR and CDR2 FQNEAQ (reference sequence). Losses at the gene ends were 4 bases for V and 7 bases for J; bases not matched to a gene: 4. Here the CDR3 reads CASSYLTSGNEQFF. The CDR3 nucleotides read TGTGCCAGCAGCTACCTGACTAGCGGGAATGAGCAGTTCTTC.